In its sample, the clone carrying this TCR beta chain was seen a few times. Distinct nucleotide sequences in the sample also encode this CDR3. This sample was taken from a study of blood T cell repertoires in COVID-19. Assay used: immunoSEQ multiplex PCR; TCRdb lists only in-frame clones, some missing. The sample records under 350,000 clones, around nine tenths being singletons. Germline assignment: CDR1 SGDLS and CDR2 YYNGEE. The ends were cut back, 0 bases at V and 5 bases at J, with 5 bases in the middle. There are 12 residues in the CDR3. Recovery meant two consecutive negative NP/OP PCR tests, professional clearance, or resolved symptoms.

This chain joins TRBV9 and TRBJ2-5; D is perhaps TRBD1 (5 bases). This receptor was identified in a woman aged 40-49 years who had recovered from COVID-19. Sequencing was carried out using PBMCs or T cells enriched from blood (not recorded which). The CDR3: CASSVGGETQYF. The CDR3 DNA reads TGTGCCAGCAGCGTAGGGGGCGAGACCCAGTACTTC.